The 32 T cell receptor beta chains listed next were all sequenced from one sample in a study of T cell clones after liver transplantation. Sequencing used immunoSEQ multiplex PCR; TCRdb keeps in-frame clones, though not all of them. This table holds 68,000 or so clones, 80% to 95% found once. Sequencing used CD4+ T cells from blood, obtained less than 28 months after liver transplant. The receptor source for this set is a human patient who received a liver transplant. The graft donor may have contributed some T cells.

V is TRBV7-8 and J is TRBJ2-7; the D gene is possibly TRBD2 (6 bases). The length of the CDR3 is 16 residues. Germline V gene lookup returns CDR1 SGHVS and CDR2 FQNEAQ. Trimming pared 4 bases from V and 5 bases from J, leaving 21 bases between. The CDR3 sequence: CASSSVFGGWGHEQYF. The CDR3 DNA is TGTGCCAGCAGCTCAGTTTTTGGGGGGTGGGGCCACGAGCAGTACTTC.

This chain joins TRBV27 and TRBJ2-3; D ambiguous. The length of the CDR3 is 13 residues. Germline assignment: CDR1 MNHEY and CDR2 SMNVEV (reference sequence). Deletions cut 5 bases from V and 0 bases from J, with 6 bases between. CDR3 sequence reads: CASSSPSTDTQYF. Here the CDR3 DNA reads TGTGCCAGCAGTAGTCCTAGCACAGATACGCAGTATTTT.

The V gene is TRBV27, the J gene TRBJ2-7, with TRBD2 matching 9 bases. Germline V gene lookup returns CDR1 MNHEY and CDR2 SMNVEV (reference sequence). CDR3 length: 14 residues. J lost 4 bases, V lost 6 bases, and 7 bases had no gene match. As DNA, the CDR3 is TGTGCCAGCAGCTCCACTAGCGGGTCGTACGAGCAGTACTTC. This sequence encodes CASSSTSGSYEQYF.

The chain joins TRBV6-4 to TRBJ2-2; TRBD2 matches 7 bases. CDR3 length: 18 residues. Looked up from germline, CDR1 is MRHNA and CDR2 is SNTAGT. The trim removed 3 bases at V and 2 bases at J, leaving 12 bases unmatched. CDR3 DNA sequence: TGTGCCAGCAGTGAGAGGGGCCTGGCGGGAGTAAACACCGGGGAGCTGTTTTTT. Its protein product is CASSERGLAGVNTGELFF.

This chain joins TRBV4-3 and TRBJ2-7; no clear D. Trimming cost V 1 base and J 1 base, with 8 bases left between them. Per germline, CDR1 LGHNA and CDR2 YSLEER. This CDR3 is built from 14 residues. This chain's CDR3 is CASSQGSGSYEQYF. CDR3 in DNA: TGCGCCAGCAGCCAAGGGTCCGGGTCCTACGAGCAGTACTTC.

V and J are TRBV28 and TRBJ1-4; TRBD1 matches at 8 bases. There are 18 residues in the CDR3. The germline V gene has CDR1 MDHEN and CDR2 SYDVKM. V lost 4 bases and J lost 6; bases outside the gene matches: 16. CDR3 sequence: CASSSWTGLGSLDEKLFF. In nucleotides, the CDR3 is TGTGCCAGCAGTTCGTGGACAGGGCTTGGTTCTCTTGATGAAAAACTGTTTTTT.

The chain has TRBV7-3 and TRBJ2-5; 14 bases are shared with TRBD2. In germline, CDR1 is SGHTA, CDR2 FQGTGA. The CDR3 runs to 16 residues. The V gene end was trimmed by 5 bases and the J gene end by 4 bases; junction bases not matched to a gene: 6. The CDR3 loop reads CASSPTSGRALETQYF. As DNA, the CDR3 is TGTGCCAGCAGCCCGACTAGCGGGAGGGCCCTAGAGACCCAGTACTTC.

The CDR3 DNA sequence: TGCGCCAGCAGCTTGTTGGCAGGGAATGAAAAACTGTTTTTT. Its protein is CASSLLAGNEKLFF. The gene calls are TRBV5-1 and TRBJ1-4; possible D gene TRBD1, 5 bases. CDR1 is SGHRS, CDR2 YFSETQ, per germline. This CDR3 is 14 amino acids long. Trimming cost V 1 base and J 5 bases, with 9 bases left between them.

The V gene is TRBV18, the J gene TRBJ1-5; D is perhaps TRBD1 (5 bases). The germline V and J ends were trimmed by 0 bases and 4 bases, with 10 bases remaining between them. Looked up from germline, CDR1 is KGHSH and CDR2 is LQKENI. The CDR3 has 15 residues. CDR3 nucleotide sequence: TGTGCCAGCTCACCACCCTTCGGGGGGAATCAGCCCCAGCATTTT. Translating gives CASSPPFGGNQPQHF. Supplemented by reference TRBV18 and TRBJ1-5, the full variable domain reads NAGVMQNPRHLVRRRGQEARLRCSPMKGHSHVYWYRQLPEEGLKFMVYLQKENIIDESGMPKERFSAEFPKEGPSILRIQQVVRGDSAAYFCASSPPFGGNQPQHFGDGTRLSIL.

DNA for the CDR3: TGTGCCAGCAGTGGGGTGCAGCCAGTCTCCTACGAGCAGTACTTC. Translation: CASSGVQPVSYEQYF. This chain joins TRBV6-1 and TRBJ2-7, with no clear D. The germline V gene has CDR1 MNHNS and CDR2 SASEGT. CDR3 size: 15 residues. The ends were cut back, 4 bases at V and 0 bases at J, with 13 bases in the middle.

The gene calls are TRBV11-3 and TRBJ2-1, with D tentatively TRBD1 or TRBD2 (5 bases each). The CDR3 extends over 14 amino acids. Germline V gene lookup returns CDR1 SGHNT and CDR2 YENEEA. V was trimmed by 2 bases and J by 4 bases, leaving 9 bases between them. CDR3 bases: TGTGCCAGCAGCTTATACGGGGCGTACAATGAGCAGTTCTTC. Protein product: CASSLYGAYNEQFF.

The chain employs TRBV10-3 and TRBJ1-1; possibly TRBD1 for D (5 bases). V shed 2 bases and J shed 1 base, with 11 bases lying between them. The CDR3 contains 15 residues. From germline, CDR1 is ENHRY and CDR2 SYGVKD. The CDR3 nucleotides are TGTGCCATCAGTGAGAAAGGGACCGAGAACACTGAAGCTTTCTTT. Its translation is CAISEKGTENTEAFF.

The V call is TRBV21-1, the J call TRBJ1-1. TRBV21-1 has pseudogene status. This CDR3 contains 18 residues. CDR3 in DNA: TGTGCCAGCAGCAAAGAAGGGGTCGTCGGGGGCCAGAACACTGAAGCTTTCTTT. It yields the protein CASSKEGVVGGQNTEAFF.

The V gene is TRBV5-1, the J gene TRBJ2-1; 8 bases fit TRBD2. The germline V gene encodes CDR1 SGHRS and CDR2 YFSETQ. CDR3 length: 16 residues. With 2 bases clipped from V and 4 bases from J, the junction kept 8 bases outside the gene matches. The DNA for the CDR3 is TGCGCCAGCAGCTTTTCCTCTACTAGCGGTTACAATGAGCAGTTCTTC. It specifies CASSFSSTSGYNEQFF.

The gene calls are TRBV5-4 and TRBJ1-4; 9 nucleotides agree with TRBD1. V dropped 4 bases and J dropped 4; count of bases not matched to a gene: 8. The CDR3 contains 16 residues. Germline lookup yields CDR1 SGHNT and CDR2 YYREEE (reference sequence). The CDR3 protein is CASSPGGTGYNEKLFF. The CDR3 coding sequence is TGTGCCAGCAGCCCTGGGGGGACAGGGTATAATGAAAAACTGTTTTTT.

This CDR3 is CASSQDRGSFTDTQYF. CDR3 sequence (DNA): TGTGCCAGCAGCCAAGACAGGGGGAGTTTCACAGATACGCAGTATTTT. The chain carries TRBV14 and TRBJ2-3; 7 bases fit TRBD1. Germline V CDR1 and CDR2: SGHDN, FVKESK. V trimming: 0 bases; J trimming: 2 bases; junction bases outside the gene matches: 5. The CDR3 has 16 amino acids.

This sequence joins TRBV6-6 and TRBJ1-5; TRBD1 matches at 7 bases. J gave up 3 bases and V 4 bases, and 9 bases lay outside the gene matches. The CDR3 contains 16 residues. Germline V gene sequence: CDR1 MNHNY, CDR2 SVGAGI (reference sequence). The DNA for the CDR3 is TGTGCCAGCAGTTCTCCCGTGGACAGGTCCAATCAGCCCCAGCATTTT. Translating gives CASSSPVDRSNQPQHF.

The J gene is TRBJ2-2, the V gene TRBV2, with D tentatively TRBD1 (7 bases). V dropped 11 bases and J dropped 5 bases, with 12 bases sitting between them. The germline gives CDR1 SNHLY, CDR2 FYNNEI. The CDR3 consists of 12 residues. The CDR3: CASSGGTGELFF. In nucleotides, the CDR3 is TGTGCCTCATCAGGGGGGACCGGGGAGCTGTTTTTT. The variable domain in full, completed from reference TRBV2 and TRBJ2-2, reads EPEVTQTPSHQVTQMGQEVILRCVPISNHLYFYWYRQILGQKVEFLVSFYNNEISEKSEIFDDQFSVERPDGSNFTLKIRSTKLEDSAMYFCASSGGTGELFFGEGSRLTVL.

In its sample, this clone was seen once. J is TRBJ2-3 and V is TRBV19; tentative D call: TRBD1 (7 bases). The ends were cut back, 5 bases at V and 0 bases at J, with 12 bases in the middle. CDR1 and CDR2 from the germline V gene are LNHDA and SQIVND (reference sequence). This CDR3 has 15 amino acids. The CDR3 region is CASSPQGTSTDTQYF. CDR3 nucleotides: TGTGCCAGTAGTCCACAGGGGACTAGCACAGATACGCAGTATTTT.

This clone was seen once. The chain combines TRBV18 with TRBJ1-1, with 7 nucleotides matching TRBD1. Germline V gene sequence: CDR1 KGHSH, CDR2 LQKENI. V dropped 3 bases and J dropped 4; count of bases not matched to a gene: 11. The CDR3 consists of 16 residues. The CDR3 sequence: CASSPFTRQGGTEAFF. The CDR3 coding sequence is TGTGCCAGCTCACCGTTCACCCGACAGGGCGGCACTGAAGCTTTCTTT. Filled out from reference TRBV18 and TRBJ1-1, the complete variable domain reads NAGVMQNPRHLVRRRGQEARLRCSPMKGHSHVYWYRQLPEEGLKFMVYLQKENIIDESGMPKERFSAEFPKEGPSILRIQQVVRGDSAAYFCASSPFTRQGGTEAFFGQGTRLTVV.

The chain combines TRBV2 with TRBJ1-4; 7 positions agree with TRBD1. In germline, CDR1 is SNHLY, CDR2 FYNNEI. The junction had 5 bases not matched to a gene; V was cut back by 8 bases and J by 5 bases. The CDR3 spans 13 residues. The CDR3 region has the DNA TGTGCCAGCGCCGGGACAGACAATGAAAAACTGTTTTTT. Protein product: CASAGTDNEKLFF.

The gene calls are TRBV30 and TRBJ1-2; D uncertain. The germline V and J ends were trimmed by 0 bases and 7 bases, with 9 bases remaining between them. Per the germline V gene, CDR1 is GTSNPN and CDR2 is SVGIG (reference sequence). The CDR3 has 12 amino acids. CDR3 bases: TGTGCCTGGAGTGTAAAGCGCTTTGGCTACACCTTC. It codes for CAWSVKRFGYTF. Combining the CDR3 with reference TRBV30 and TRBJ1-2 gives the whole variable domain SQTIHQWPATLVQPVGSPLSLECTVEGTSNPNLYWYRQAAGRGLQLLFYSVGIGQISSEVPQNLSASRPQDRQFILSSKKLLLSDSGFYLCAWSVKRFGYTFGSGTRLTVV.

This sequence joins TRBV10-2 and TRBJ1-1, with 8 bases aligning to TRBD1. This CDR3 spans 15 amino acids. Unmatched junction bases numbered 6, after V lost 2 bases and J lost 4 bases. CDR1 and CDR2 (germline): WSHSY, SAAADI. CDR3 in amino acids: CASSERAGGGTEAFF. CDR3 DNA sequence: TGCGCCAGCAGTGAGCGGGCAGGGGGCGGCACTGAAGCTTTCTTT.

The chain couples TRBV27 to TRBJ2-7; D unresolved. Germline V gives CDR1 MNHEY, CDR2 SMNVEV (reference sequence). The CDR3 covers 16 residues. V shed 6 bases and J shed 6 bases, with 24 bases lying between them. The DNA of the CDR3 is TGTGCCAGCAGCTTCACAATGAGTCTCTCCGTGTCCGAGCAGTACTTC. Amino acids: CASSFTMSLSVSEQYF.

The genes are TRBV4-2 and TRBJ2-2; no reliable D call. V was shortened by 0 bases and J by 4 bases, with 15 bases between the two germline ends. The CDR3 is 17 amino acids. The V gene's germline CDR1 is LGHNA and CDR2 YNFKEQ. The CDR3 DNA reads as TGTGCCAGCAGCCAAGATTCAAGAGTGTGGGGCACCGGGGAGCTGTTTTTT. Translation gives CASSQDSRVWGTGELFF.

The chain combines TRBV15 with TRBJ2-3, with a weak D call TRBD2 (6 bases). V shed 1 base and J shed 2 bases, with 13 bases lying between them. The germline V gene has CDR1 LNHNV and CDR2 YYDKDF (reference sequence). The CDR3 runs to 16 residues. CDR3 sequence (DNA): TGTGCCACCAGCAGAGTTACTAGCCGTCCCACAGATACGCAGTATTTT. It codes for CATSRVTSRPTDTQYF.

V usage is TRBV5-5 and J usage is TRBJ2-7; TRBD1 matches 9 bases. Germline trimming cut 4 bases from V and 4 bases from J; bases unmatched to any gene: 9. Germline-derived CDR1 and CDR2 are SGHKS and YYEKEE (reference sequence). The CDR3 is 15 amino acids. In nucleotides, the CDR3 is TGTGCCAGCAGCCAGGACAGGGGCGCTCATTACGAGCAGTACTTC. Amino acids: CASSQDRGAHYEQYF.

This clone was detected only once. This sequence joins TRBV19 and TRBJ2-7; D not certain. This CDR3 is built from 14 residues. Between the trimmed V and J ends, which lost 3 bases and 3 bases, there was a span of 12 bases. Germline loops: CDR1 LNHDA, CDR2 SQIVND (reference sequence). This CDR3 is CASSMGASVYEQYF. CDR3 nucleotides: TGTGCCAGTAGTATGGGTGCCAGTGTCTACGAGCAGTACTTC.

This CDR3 is CASSLSGDKATGELFF. Here the CDR3 DNA reads TGTGCCAGCTCATTGTCTGGGGACAAAGCGACCGGGGAGCTGTTTTTT. This chain uses TRBV18 with TRBJ2-2; D perhaps matches TRBD1 (6 bases). Germline assignment: CDR1 KGHSH and CDR2 LQKENI. Trimming took off 5 bases at V and 5 bases at J, with 18 bases between the two ends. The CDR3 consists of 16 residues.

Written as DNA, the CDR3 is TGCGCCAGCAGCCAATTGAGGGGTACTAATGAAAAACTGTTTTTT. Protein: CASSQLRGTNEKLFF. The rearrangement links TRBV4-1 to TRBJ1-4; D is perhaps TRBD1 (5 bases). Germline CDR1 is MGHRA and CDR2 is YSYEKL. The CDR3 covers 15 residues. Trimming shortened V by 2 bases and J by 2 bases, and 9 bases separated the two germline ends.

This chain links TRBV5-8 with TRBJ1-5; unclear D gene. The CDR3 is 14 residues long. The germline V gene encodes CDR1 SGHTS and CDR2 YDEGEE. Trimming stripped 0 bases from V and 6 bases from J, with 10 bases between. The CDR3 nucleotides are TGTGCCAGCAGCTTGGACTCTTGGGGTCAGCCCCAGCATTTT. Residues: CASSLDSWGQPQHF.

This clone has only one observation. The chain couples TRBV6-6 to TRBJ2-5, with D tentatively TRBD2 (6 bases). Trimming removed 5 bases at V and 1 base at J, with 17 bases between. The CDR3 totals 16 residues. CDR1 is MNHNY and CDR2 is SVGAGI in the germline V gene (reference sequence). CDR3 in DNA: TGTGCCAGCAGTGGGTTTGGGAGGCCGTCCCAAGAGACCCAGTACTTC. Amino acid sequence: CASSGFGRPSQETQYF.